The T cell receptor beta chain under discussion was sequenced for a study of T cell repertoires in cytomegalovirus infection (dated by TCRdb to between 2018 and 2021). About the study as a whole: Alongside well-studied HLA-B-restricted epitopes, the peptide stimulations were aimed at recently identified HLA-C-restricted CMV epitopes, whose presentation resists viral immunomodulation. Because public TCR beta signatures pointed to carriage of CMV infection together with the matching HLA type, the HLA type of each donor mattered for the analysis.

Overall study results and their limits: In both this cohort and an independent roughly 330-donor cohort, the cumulative frequency of public TCR beta family members distinguished carriers of CMV infection plus the relevant HLA type. The ex vivo response was dominated by HLA-C-restricted CMV-specific TCR beta clonotypes, and the single most frequent clonotype in two of eight donors was supplied by these HLA-C-restricted clonotypes.

This specimen's treatment or condition label, interpreted: in vitro stimulation with specific CMV peptide epitopes to enrich CMV-specific T cells. This clonotype was counted a few times. Which antigen it targets is not known. No base quality information exists; no much larger clone differs at one position. Sequencing was performed on an Illumina HiSeq 1500. Using fastp trimming at Q25 and MiXCR clonotype assembly, TCRdb reanalyzed the public sequencing data and kept in-frame beta chains. All rows with the same CDR3 protein become a single entry with the most common DNA and genes. The sample contains 450,000 to 600,000 distinct CDR3 sequences, under 55% of them found a single time. The ten largest clones represent around 45% of the sample. The CDR3, cysteine through phenylalanine, is 15 amino acids long. Of all the DNA, just the CDR3 is kept, 45 bases in frame from base 1. V drops 3 bases and J drops 1 base, leaving 11 bases in between.

The starting material was cultured PBMCs, obtained from culture after CMV antigen stimulation. The V and J segments used are TRBV12-3 or TRBV12-4 and TRBJ2-3; D gene: possibly TRBD2, on 5 matching bases. The receptor was isolated from a human donor in good health (CMV status not recorded). Some clones in this sample may be carry-over from other donors' samples. CDR3 reads: CASSLRERGTDTQYF. Here is the DNA: TGTGCCAGCAGTTTGAGGGAAAGGGGCACAGATACGCAGTATTTT.